This is a list of T cell receptor beta chains from one sample in a study of cytomegalovirus exposure and HLA in healthy donors. Profiling relied on immunoSEQ multiplex PCR, and the TCRdb table lists in-frame clones only, not all of them. The sample consists of approximately 90,000 clones, about 7.6% of them appearing once. The sample consisted of PBMCs. The receptor source for this set is a man aged 45-65 years in good health and CMV-seronegative. Both conserved end residues are part of each CDR3. A D gene is named only where the DNA matches it firmly. Expanded clones are given a class, and other clones once, few, many or no size at all.

few	NA	TRBV5-5	TRBJ1-5	TGTGCCAGCAGCTTCTTCCGGACGGGAAGCAATCAGCCCCAGCATTTT	CASSFFRTGSNQPQHF
NA	TRBD1	TRBV6-1	TRBJ2-7	TGTGCCAGCAGTAAAGGGACAGTCTACGAGCAGTACTTC	CASSKGTVYEQYF
NA	NA	TRBV19	TRBJ2-1	TGTGCCAGTAGTCCGAGACACGATTACTCCTACAATGAGCAGTTCTTC	CASSPRHDYSYNEQFF
NA	NA	TRBV19	TRBJ2-1	TGTGCCAGTAGTTCCAACTCCTACAATGAGCAGTTCTTC	CASSSNSYNEQFF
NA	NA	TRBV28	TRBJ1-5	TGTGCCAGCAGTGCGGACAGTTCGCGGCAGCCCCAGCATTTT	CASSADSSRQPQHF
few	TRBD1	TRBV25-1	TRBJ2-3	TGTGCCAGCAGTGAATCTGGACAGGGGCGAGATACGCAGTATTTT	CASSESGQGRDTQYF
few	TRBD1	TRBV27	TRBJ1-5	TGTGCCAGCAGTTTATCAGGGGACAGTAACACCAGGGCCCAGCATTTT	CASSLSGDSNTRAQHF
NA	NA	TRBV6-4	TRBJ1-2	TGTGCCAGCAGCGCGGAAAGGGGCTATGGCTACACCTTC	CASSAERGYGYTF
NA	TRBD2	TRBV2	TRBJ2-5	TGTGCCAGCAGCAAACGACAAAACCTAGCGGGGGAAGAGACCCAGTACTTC	CASSKRQNLAGEETQYF
medium-sized	NA	TRBV6-5	TRBJ1-2	TGTGCCAGCAGTCGACAGGCTAACTATGGCTACACCTTC	CASSRQANYGYTF
few	NA	TRBV5-8	TRBJ2-1	TGTGCCAGCAGCTTGTATGGGAGCTCCTACAATGAGCAGTTCTTC	CASSLYGSSYNEQFF
NA	NA	TRBV5-4	TRBJ1-2	TGTGCCAGCAGCCCATTTGGAGGGTCAAATAACTATGGCTACACCTTC	CASSPFGGSNNYGYTF
NA	NA	TRBV7-3	TRBJ2-1	TGTGCCAGCAGCTTAATTGGTGGCGGGGACAATGAGCAGTTCTTC	CASSLIGGGDNEQFF
few	NA	TRBV7-6	TRBJ2-5	TGTGCCAGCAGCTTGGCACAAGAGACCCAGTACTTC	CASSLAQETQYF
NA	NA	TRBV30	TRBJ2-7	TGTGCCTGGAGTGTACTCGGGTCCCGTACTTACCCGCAGTACTTC	CAWSVLGSRTYPQYF
few	NA	TRBV2	TRBJ1-5	TGTGCCAGCAGTGGGACAAGAATGTATAGCAATCAGCCCCAGCATTTT	CASSGTRMYSNQPQHF
few	NA	TRBV28	TRBJ2-7	TGTGCCAGCGGCGCCCGGGGGTTCTACGAGCAGTACTTC	CASGARGFYEQYF
few	NA	TRBV6-6	TRBJ2-7	TGTGCCAGCAGTTACTCTAGCCGGAGCTCCTACGAGCAGTACTTC	CASSYSSRSSYEQYF
few	NA	TRBV7-9	TRBJ1-5	TGTGCCAGCAGCTTATTTCAGGGATATAGCAATCAGCCCCAGCATTTT	CASSLFQGYSNQPQHF
few	TRBD1	TRBV18	TRBJ2-2	TGTGCCAGCTCACCACCGTGGACAGGGAACACCGGGGAGCTGTTTTTT	CASSPPWTGNTGELFF
many	NA	TRBV6-1	TRBJ1-2	TGTGCCAGCAGCCCCCTCGAGGGCTACACCTTC	CASSPLEGYTF
NA	TRBD2	TRBV7-3	TRBJ2-5	TGTGCCAGCAGCTTAATCGGGGGGGAGACCCAGTACTTC	CASSLIGGETQYF
NA	TRBD1	TRBV6-1	TRBJ2-7	TGTGCCAGCAGTGTCCGGACAGGTAACTCCTACGAGCAGTACTTC	CASSVRTGNSYEQYF
NA	TRBD2	TRBV5-4	TRBJ2-7	TGTGCCAGCAGCTTGGAAGTCGCGGGGGTTGAGCAGTACTTC	CASSLEVAGVEQYF
NA	NA	TRBV5-1	TRBJ2-2	TGCGCCAGCAGGGAGACAGGGAACACCGGGGAGCTGTTTTTT	CASRETGNTGELFF
NA	NA	TRBV5-4	TRBJ2-1	TGTGCCAGCAGCTCCGGGAGGGGGCTAGGGGATGAGCAGTTCTTC	CASSSGRGLGDEQFF
few	NA	TRBV18	TRBJ1-2	TGTGCCAGCTCACCTCAAGAGGCAAACTATGGCTACACCTTC	CASSPQEANYGYTF
NA	NA	TRBV7-2	TRBJ2-1	TGTGCCAGCAGCCCCGGGACCTACAATGAGCAGTTCTTC	CASSPGTYNEQFF
NA	NA	TRBV30	TRBJ1-3	TGTGCCTGGAGTCCCCTGGGAGACGGAAACACCATATATTTT	CAWSPLGDGNTIYF
few	NA	TRBV28	TRBJ2-7	TGTGCCAGCAAAAGTGGGCTGAGCTCCTACGAGCAGTACTTC	CASKSGLSSYEQYF
NA	NA	TRBV9	TRBJ1-1	TGTGCCAGCAGCGTACAGGGCGCAGGGTCGAGTGCTAACACTGAAGCTTTCTTT	CASSVQGAGSSANTEAFF
NA	NA	TRBV6-5	TRBJ1-6	TGTGCCAGCAGTTACTTCCCGTCCTCAGGAGGGTCACCCCTCCACTTT	CASSYFPSSGGSPLHF
few	NA	TRBV5-1	TRBJ1-2	TGCGCCAGCAGCTTGATATTCGGGGGGGGCTACACCTTC	CASSLIFGGGYTF
few	NA	TRBV7-8	TRBJ2-1	TGTGCCAGCAGCTTAGCGCGCGTTGAGCAGTTCTTC	CASSLARVEQFF
NA	NA	TRBV6-6	TRBJ2-3	TGTGCCAGCCGAGGGCTGTGGGTGTCAGATACGCAGTATTTT	CASRGLWVSDTQYF
few	TRBD2	TRBV7-8	TRBJ2-7	TGTGCCAGCAGCTTAGTGGGACTAGGAGGGGGCGAGCAGTACTTC	CASSLVGLGGGEQYF
few	TRBD1	TRBV5-1	TRBJ2-5	TGCGCCAGCAGCCAAGACAGGGTTGGAGAGACCCAGTACTTC	CASSQDRVGETQYF
few	TRBD2	TRBV15	TRBJ2-5	TGTGCCACCAGCAGAGGATCCTTCGCTAGCGGCATCCAAGAGACCCAGTACTTC	CATSRGSFASGIQETQYF
few	NA	TRBV30	TRBJ2-7	TGTGCCTGGACCGTTAGGGGGAGAAGTGACGAGCAGTACTTC	CAWTVRGRSDEQYF
NA	NA	TRBV28	TRBJ1-2	TGTGCCAGCAGTTCCTCTAACCATGGCTACACCTTC	CASSSSNHGYTF
NA	TRBD2	TRBV5-1	TRBJ2-7	TGCGCCAGCAGCTTGGGACACGTTGCGGCTAGCGGGAGTTACGAGCAGTACTTC	CASSLGHVAASGSYEQYF
few	TRBD1	TRBV4-1	TRBJ1-5	TGCGCCAGCAGCCAGGTTTTTCGACAGGGCTATCAGCCCCAGCATTTT	CASSQVFRQGYQPQHF
few	TRBD2	TRBV7-3	TRBJ2-3	TGTGCCAGCAGCTCCAACCCCATAGCGGGAGCAAGGGATTTT	CASSSNPIAGARDF
NA	TRBD2	TRBV27	TRBJ2-1	TGTGCCAGCAGTCCGCGACTAGCGGGTACTTCCTACAATGAGCAGTTCTTC	CASSPRLAGTSYNEQFF
NA	TRBD1	TRBV10-3	TRBJ1-6	TGTGCCATCAGTGAGTCGATGGGGACAGTAAATTCAGCCCTCCACTTT	CAISESMGTVNSALHF
few	NA	TRBV5-6	TRBJ1-5	TGTGCCAGCAGCGAGTGGGGAGACGGGCCCCAGCATTTT	CASSEWGDGPQHF
few	TRBD1	TRBV28	TRBJ1-1	TGTGCCAGTACTTTTTCGGGACAGGGTCGGACTGAAGCTTTCTTT	CASTFSGQGRTEAFF
NA	TRBD1	TRBV2	TRBJ2-7	TGTGCCAGCAGGGACAGGATCTCCTACGAGCAGTACTTC	CASRDRISYEQYF